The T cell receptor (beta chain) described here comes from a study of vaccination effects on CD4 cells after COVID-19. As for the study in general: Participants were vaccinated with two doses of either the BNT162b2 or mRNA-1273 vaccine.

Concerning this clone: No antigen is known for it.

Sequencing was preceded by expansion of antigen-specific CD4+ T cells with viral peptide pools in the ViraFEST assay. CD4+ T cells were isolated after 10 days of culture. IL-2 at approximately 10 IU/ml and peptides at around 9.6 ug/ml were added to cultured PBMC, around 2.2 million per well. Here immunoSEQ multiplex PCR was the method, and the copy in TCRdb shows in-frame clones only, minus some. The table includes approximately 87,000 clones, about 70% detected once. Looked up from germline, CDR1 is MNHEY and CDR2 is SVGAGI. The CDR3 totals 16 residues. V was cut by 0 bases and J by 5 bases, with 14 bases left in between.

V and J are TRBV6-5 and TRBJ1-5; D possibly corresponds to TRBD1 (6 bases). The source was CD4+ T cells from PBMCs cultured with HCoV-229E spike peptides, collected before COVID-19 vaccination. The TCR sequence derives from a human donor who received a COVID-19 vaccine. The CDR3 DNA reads TGTGCCAGCAGTTACTCGGGGGGGCGATTCGATCAGCCCCAGCATTTT. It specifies CASSYSGGRFDQPQHF.